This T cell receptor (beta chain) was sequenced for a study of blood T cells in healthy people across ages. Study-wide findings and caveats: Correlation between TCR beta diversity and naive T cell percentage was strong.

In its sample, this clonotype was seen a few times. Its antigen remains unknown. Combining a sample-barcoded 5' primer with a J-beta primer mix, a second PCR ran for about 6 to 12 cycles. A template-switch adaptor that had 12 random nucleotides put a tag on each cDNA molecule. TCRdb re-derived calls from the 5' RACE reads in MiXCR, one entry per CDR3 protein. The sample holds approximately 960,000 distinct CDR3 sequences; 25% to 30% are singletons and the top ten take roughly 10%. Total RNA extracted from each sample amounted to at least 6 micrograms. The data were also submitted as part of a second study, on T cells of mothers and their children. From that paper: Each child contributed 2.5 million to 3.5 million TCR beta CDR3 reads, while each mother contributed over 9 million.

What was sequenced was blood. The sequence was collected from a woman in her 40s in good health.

In nucleotides, the CDR3 is TGTGCCAGCAGGGCCGGACAGGCCTCCTACAATGAGCAGTTCTTC. It specifies CASRAGQASYNEQFF. The rearrangement uses TRBV6-5 and TRBJ2-1; 7 bases are a match to TRBD1. From germline, CDR1 is MNHEY and CDR2 SVGAGI. V lost 6 bases, J lost 0 bases, and 5 bases stayed unmatched. This CDR3 contains 15 residues.